The 30 T cell receptor beta chains in this list originate from one sample, sequenced in a study of graft-versus-host responses after intestinal transplantation. Here immunoSEQ multiplex PCR was the method, and the copy in TCRdb shows in-frame clones only, minus some. The sample yields about 130,000 clones, 92% seen once. These receptors' targets are unknown. This sample comprised unstimulated CD4+ T cells sorted from spleen or lymph node cells, obtained before intestinal transplant. The source of these receptors is a human donor who received an intestinal transplant.

The CDR3 sequence: CASSDQRSTDTQYF. The CDR3 DNA reads as TGCGCCAGCAGTGACCAGCGCAGCACAGATACGCAGTATTTT. The V and J genes are TRBV10-1 and TRBJ2-3; D gene uncertain. CDR1 is WNHNN and CDR2 is SYGVQD in the germline V gene (reference sequence). This CDR3 has 14 amino acids. The germline V and J ends were trimmed by 3 bases and 0 bases, with 7 bases remaining between them.

The V and J genes are TRBV10-3 and TRBJ1-5; D is ambiguous. CDR3 length: 13 amino acids. From germline, CDR1 is ENHRY and CDR2 SYGVKD. Trimming left V 4 bases short and J 1 base short, with 5 bases between. The CDR3 sequence is CAISGESNQPQHF. DNA for the CDR3: TGTGCCATCAGTGGGGAAAGCAATCAGCCCCAGCATTTT.

This rearrangement joins TRBV27 to TRBJ2-7, with D maybe TRBD2 (6 bases). CDR1 and CDR2 (germline): MNHEY, SMNVEV (reference sequence). The CDR3 contains 15 residues. V was cut by 2 bases and J by 2 bases, with 13 bases left in between. Here the CDR3 reads CASSLKMGGTYEQYF. CDR3 in DNA: TGTGCCAGCAGTTTAAAAATGGGGGGTACCTACGAGCAGTACTTC.

V gene TRBV4-1 combines with J gene TRBJ1-2, with D uncertain. In germline, CDR1 is MGHRA, CDR2 YSYEKL. The CDR3 length is 15 residues. The V gene lost 0 bases and the J gene lost 2 bases, with 10 bases spanning the gap. The CDR3 reads CASSQDLRDNYGYTF. CDR3 sequence (DNA): TGCGCCAGCAGCCAAGATCTGAGAGACAACTATGGCTACACCTTC.

This rearrangement joins TRBV5-4 to TRBJ2-3; TRBD2 matches at 11 bases. Losses at the gene ends were 3 bases for V and 0 bases for J; bases not matched to a gene: 0. CDR1 is SGHNT, CDR2 YYREEE, per germline (reference sequence). The CDR3 totals 15 residues. The CDR3 nucleotides read TGTGCCAGCAGCTGGACTAGCGGGAGCACAGATACGCAGTATTTT. As protein: CASSWTSGSTDTQYF.

This clone was recorded once. The chain is built from TRBV6-5 and TRBJ2-3, with D perhaps matching TRBD2 (6 bases). From germline, CDR1 is MNHEY and CDR2 SVGAGI. Between the trimmed V and J ends, which lost 4 bases and 2 bases, there was a span of 10 bases. The CDR3 sequence is 14 residues long. The CDR3 DNA sequence: TGTGCCAGCAGTTCTGGGACTCTCACAGATACGCAGTATTTT. Its protein is CASSSGTLTDTQYF.

This chain links TRBV5-4 with TRBJ2-7, with D possibly matching TRBD2 (6 bases). The germline gives CDR1 SGHNT, CDR2 YYREEE (reference sequence). CDR3 size: 13 residues. The V and J ends lost 7 bases and 0 bases respectively, with 11 bases between them. CDR3 sequence reads: CASGSGSSYEQYF. For the CDR3, the DNA is TGTGCCAGCGGTTCCGGGAGCTCCTACGAGCAGTACTTC.

The V gene is TRBV6-5, the J gene TRBJ2-7; no reliable D call. The V end lost 2 bases, the J end lost 5 bases, and 4 bases lay between the germline ends. This CDR3 is built from 11 residues. CDR1 is MNHEY and CDR2 is SVGAGI in the germline V gene. The chain's CDR3 is CASSYPDEQYF. DNA of the CDR3: TGTGCCAGCAGTTACCCGGACGAGCAGTACTTC.

In its sample, this clone was seen once. V is TRBV9 and J is TRBJ2-1; D not resolved. Trimming left V 4 bases short and J 7 bases short, with 9 bases between. The CDR3 is made up of 12 amino acids. The germline V gene has CDR1 SGDLS and CDR2 YYNGEE. CDR3 in amino acids: CASSPLGNEQFF. CDR3 nucleotides: TGTGCCAGCAGCCCCCTGGGGAATGAGCAGTTCTTC.

The chain's CDR3 is CASSATDTQYF. The CDR3 DNA sequence: TGTGCCAGCAGTGCCACAGATACGCAGTATTTT. The rearrangement links TRBV6-1 to TRBJ2-3; D ambiguous. Trimming left V 4 bases short and J 2 bases short, with 1 base between. Germline V CDR1 and CDR2: MNHNS, SASEGT. The CDR3 runs to 11 residues.

The rearrangement joins TRBV30 to TRBJ1-2; no firm D call. V lost 0 bases to trimming and J lost 2 bases, with 10 bases between them. Germline lookup yields CDR1 GTSNPN and CDR2 SVGIG (reference sequence). The CDR3 runs 14 residues. The CDR3 spells CAWSVLGKNYGYTF. In DNA form, the CDR3 reads TGTGCCTGGAGTGTCCTAGGGAAAAACTATGGCTACACCTTC.

This clone was recorded at least ten times. V usage is TRBV19 and J usage is TRBJ2-7; no definite D call. V shed 7 bases and J shed 4 bases, with 8 bases lying between them. This CDR3 region has 11 residues. Germline CDR1 reads LNHDA; CDR2 reads SQIVND (reference sequence). In nucleotides, the CDR3 is TGTGCCAGTACCCAAGGGTACGAGCAGTACTTC. This sequence encodes CASTQGYEQYF.

The chain joins TRBV5-1 to TRBJ2-3; 10 bases map to TRBD2. The CDR3 has 17 amino acids. Germline CDR1 and CDR2: SGHRS and YFSETQ. Losses at the gene ends were 4 bases for V and 5 bases for J; bases not matched to a gene: 13. The CDR3 sequence: CASSSVSGRILVDTQYF. The CDR3, as DNA: TGCGCCAGCAGCAGCGTTAGCGGGAGGATTCTGGTAGATACGCAGTATTTT.

The chain combines TRBV27 with TRBJ1-1, with D unresolved. Germline CDR1 is MNHEY and CDR2 is SMNVEV (reference sequence). The CDR3 totals 17 residues. V was trimmed by 6 bases and J by 1 base, leaving 21 bases between them. CDR3 loop: CASRDYGPIPKNTEAFF. The CDR3 DNA sequence: TGTGCCAGCAGGGATTATGGACCGATACCAAAGAACACTGAAGCTTTCTTT.

This chain joins TRBV5-1 and TRBJ2-7, with 10 bases matching TRBD1. The germline CDR1 and CDR2 sequences are SGHRS and YFSETQ. The CDR3 runs 19 residues. The V and J ends lost 5 bases and 2 bases, in that order; junction bases with no gene match: 19. The CDR3 sequence: CASSYGTGPSGTGAYEQYF. CDR3 sequence (DNA): TGCGCCAGCAGTTATGGGACGGGCCCATCAGGGACAGGGGCCTACGAGCAGTACTTC.

V is TRBV5-8 and J is TRBJ1-5; 10 nucleotides line up with TRBD1. The length of the CDR3 is 16 residues. Germline loops: CDR1 SGHTS, CDR2 YDEGEE. The trim removed 4 bases at V and 2 bases at J, leaving 6 bases unmatched. Here the CDR3 reads CASSRDRGEGNQPQHF. The CDR3 coding sequence is TGTGCCAGCAGCAGGGACAGGGGCGAGGGCAATCAGCCCCAGCATTTT.

As for this clone: This sample includes further DNA sequences coding for the same CDR3. The chain joins TRBV28 to TRBJ1-2; 7 bases fit TRBD1. CDR3 length equals 13 residues. CDR1 is MDHEN and CDR2 is SYDVKM in the germline V gene. With V trimmed by 11 bases and J by 5 bases, 11 bases remained unmatched. CDR3 sequence (DNA): TGTGCCGCTGCGGGAGGGGGCGGGTATGGCTACACCTTC. Protein sequence: CAAAGGGGYGYTF.

The V and J genes are TRBV10-3 and TRBJ1-1; no definite D call. The V and J ends lost 4 bases and 2 bases respectively, with 8 bases between them. The germline V gene has CDR1 ENHRY and CDR2 SYGVKD. CDR3 length: 13 amino acids. The CDR3 sequence: CAISVEPNTEAFF. The CDR3 coding sequence is TGTGCCATCAGTGTCGAACCCAACACTGAAGCTTTCTTT.

The V and J genes are TRBV11-3 and TRBJ2-1, with TRBD1 as a possible D gene (6 bases). CDR3 length equals 15 residues. The V and J ends lost 5 bases and 2 bases respectively, with 13 bases between them. CDR1 is SGHNT and CDR2 is YENEEA in the germline V gene. CDR3 nucleotide sequence: TGTGCCAGCAGCCCTAACAGGGCACCCTACAATGAGCAGTTCTTC. Encoded protein: CASSPNRAPYNEQFF.

This clone was observed a handful of times. The genes are TRBV19 and TRBJ2-6, with no clear D. Trimming left V 4 bases short and J 0 bases short, with 10 bases between. Germline CDR1 is LNHDA and CDR2 is SQIVND (reference sequence). The CDR3 loop spans 16 amino acids. This CDR3 reads CASSRTASSGANVLTF. CDR3 DNA: TGTGCCAGTAGTAGGACGGCTAGCTCTGGGGCCAACGTCCTGACTTTC.

The gene calls are TRBV14 and TRBJ1-1, with D hard to call. CDR3 length equals 11 residues. CDR1 is SGHDN and CDR2 is FVKESK in the germline V gene. The V gene lost 10 bases and the J gene lost 6 bases, with 12 bases spanning the gap. CDR3 sequence: CATLRISEAFF. The CDR3 nucleotides are TGTGCCACGCTTCGGATCTCTGAAGCTTTCTTT. The whole variable domain, filled in from reference TRBV14 and TRBJ1-1, reads EAGVTQFPSHSVIEKGQTVTLRCDPISGHDNLYWYRRVMGKEIKFLLHFVKESKQDESGMPNNRFLAERTGGTYSTLKVQPAELEDSGVYFCATLRISEAFFGQGTRLTVV.

The chain combines TRBV7-8 with TRBJ2-1, with 12 nucleotides matching TRBD2. CDR3 length: 15 residues. V dropped 4 bases and J dropped 7; count of bases not matched to a gene: 5. CDR1 is SGHVS and CDR2 is FQNEAQ in the germline V gene. This chain's CDR3 is CASSSLAGGGNEQFF. The CDR3, as DNA: TGTGCCAGCAGCTCGCTAGCGGGAGGGGGGAATGAGCAGTTCTTC.

The J gene is TRBJ2-3, the V gene TRBV4-1; no definite D call. Germline CDR1 reads MGHRA; CDR2 reads YSYEKL. The V gene lost 1 base and the J gene lost 8 bases, with 10 bases spanning the gap. There are 13 residues in the CDR3. The CDR3 sequence: CASSQVRRTTQYF. DNA of the CDR3: TGCGCCAGCAGCCAAGTAAGGCGGACTACGCAGTATTTT.

The J gene is TRBJ1-1, the V gene TRBV27; D unresolved. Germline V gives CDR1 MNHEY, CDR2 SMNVEV (reference sequence). The CDR3 covers 14 residues. The V end was cut by 9 bases, the J end by 2 bases, with 16 bases between. The CDR3 DNA sequence: TGTGCCAGTGGGGTATGGGCCAGAAACACTGAAGCTTTCTTT. It encodes CASGVWARNTEAFF.

The chain uses TRBV18 and TRBJ2-1; D remains ambiguous. V lost 8 bases and J lost 8, with 7 bases in between. CDR1 and CDR2 from the germline V gene are KGHSH and LQKENI. The CDR3 has 10 residues. Written as DNA, the CDR3 is TGTGCCAGCCCACGCTATGAGCAGTTCTTC. Translated, it gives CASPRYEQFF.

A single count supports this clone. Germline and junction disagree at one end, which may indicate a read error. The genes are TRBV7-8 and TRBJ2-7; 11 bases match TRBD1. CDR3 size: 18 residues. The germline gives CDR1 SGHVS, CDR2 FQNEAQ. CDR3 DNA: TGTGCCAGCAGCGAAACGGTGGGACGGACAGGGGGCTCCAACGAGCAGTACTTC. Protein product: CASSETVGRTGGSNEQYF.

Worth noting for this clone: An end of the junction differs from the germline gene, which may be a read error. The chain couples TRBV29-1 to TRBJ1-2; weak D call: TRBD1 (5 bases). Germline V lookup: CDR1 SQVTM, CDR2 ANQGSEA. This CDR3 is built from 14 residues. This CDR3 is CNVSPTVSNYGYTF. DNA for the CDR3: TGCAACGTTTCGCCGACAGTCTCTAACTATGGCTACACCTTC. Based on the CDR3 plus reference TRBV29-1 and TRBJ1-2, the full variable domain is SAVISQKPSRDICQRGTSLTIQCQVDSQVTMMFWYRQQPGQSLTLIATANQGSEATYESGFVIDKFPISRPNLTFSTLTVSNMSPEDSSIYLCNVSPTVSNYGYTFGSGTRLTVV.

The rearrangement links TRBV30 to TRBJ1-4, with 7 bases aligning to TRBD1. CDR1 and CDR2 (germline): GTSNPN, SVGIG (reference sequence). The CDR3 extends over 16 amino acids. V gave up 3 bases and J gave up 5 bases; unmatched junction bases: 12. The CDR3 loop reads CAWRAGGSVSNEKLFF. DNA for the CDR3: TGTGCCTGGAGGGCAGGGGGATCGGTTTCGAATGAAAAACTGTTTTTT. Using reference TRBV30 and TRBJ1-4 for the parts outside the CDR3, the full variable domain is SQTIHQWPATLVQPVGSPLSLECTVEGTSNPNLYWYRQAAGRGLQLLFYSVGIGQISSEVPQNLSASRPQDRQFILSSKKLLLSDSGFYLCAWRAGGSVSNEKLFFGSGTQLSVL.

With regard to this clone: One end of the junction does not line up with germline, which may come from a read error. The rearrangement uses TRBV5-1 and TRBJ1-1; 9 positions match TRBD1. The CDR3 is 14 amino acids. Germline V gene data show CDR1 as SGHRS and CDR2 as YFSETQ. Here the CDR3 DNA reads TGCGCCAGCAGCGGGACAGGGCTGAAGACTGAAGCTTTCTTT. The encoded protein is CASSGTGLKTEAFF.

V is TRBV10-2 and J is TRBJ2-7, with 13 bases identical to TRBD2. This CDR3 spans 17 amino acids. V lost 3 bases, J lost 4 bases, and 9 bases stayed unmatched. CDR1 is WSHSY, CDR2 SAAADI, per germline. The CDR3 here is CASSDGTSGIKPYEQYF. The CDR3 DNA reads TGCGCCAGCAGTGACGGGACTAGCGGGATAAAACCTTACGAGCAGTACTTC.